This T cell receptor (beta chain) was sequenced for a study of shared clonotypes between healthy human individuals. Produced via immunoSEQ multiplex PCR; TCRdb's table is partial and in-frame only. The table lists some 87,000 clones, almost 70% of them singletons. The donor population consisted of healthy HIV-negative adults with no recent acute infections or vaccinations. Each CD8 memory set brought CD45RO+ cells together with CCR7-negative CD45RA+ TemRA cells. This clonotype was sampled from a man younger than 40 in good health. Sequenced sample: memory CD8+ T cells sorted from blood. Subset indicated: CD45RO+ cells pooled with CCR7-negative TemRA cells.

CDR3 region: CASSPEAGGLYEQYF. In DNA, the CDR3 is TGTGCCAGCAGTCCCGAAGCGGGAGGTTTGTACGAGCAGTACTTC. This chain links TRBV28 with TRBJ2-7; TRBD2 matches 9 bases. CDR1 is MDHEN and CDR2 is SYDVKM in the germline V gene. V was clipped by 5 bases and J by 4 bases; unmatched bases: 9. The CDR3 length is 15 residues.